Each of the 13 T cell receptor beta chains below was sequenced from the same sample in a study of technical replicates of blood from a handful of donors. Method: immunoSEQ multiplex PCR; TCRdb's copy keeps in-frame clones and lacks some. This table holds around 89,000 clones, approximately 93% found once. Source material: T cells isolated from PBMCs. The receptors were sampled from a human donor in good health.

The gene calls are TRBV6-6 and TRBJ2-3; 8 bases map to TRBD2. Looked up from germline, CDR1 is MNHNY and CDR2 is SVGAGI (reference sequence). The CDR3 length is 16 residues. With V trimmed by 5 bases and J by 2 bases, 9 bases remained unmatched. The CDR3: CASSPELAGNTDTQYF. For the CDR3, the DNA is TGTGCCAGCAGTCCGGAGTTAGCGGGGAACACAGATACGCAGTATTTT.

The chain is built from TRBV7-9 and TRBJ1-2; no clear D gene. V dropped 3 bases and J dropped 4 bases, with 9 bases sitting between them. CDR1 is SEHNR, CDR2 FQNEAQ, per germline (reference sequence). This CDR3 spans 13 amino acids. In DNA form, the CDR3 reads TGTGCCAGCAGCTTTAGCACGTCCTATGGCTACACCTTC. This codes for CASSFSTSYGYTF. The variable domain in full, completed from reference TRBV7-9 and TRBJ1-2, reads DTGVSQNPRHKITKRGQNVTFRCDPISEHNRLYWYRQTLGQGPEFLTYFQNEAQLEKSRLLSDRFSAERPKGSFSTLEIQRTEQGDSAMYLCASSFSTSYGYTFGSGTRLTVV.

This rearrangement joins TRBV19 to TRBJ2-1, with TRBD1 identical over 9 bases. Germline V CDR1 and CDR2: LNHDA, SQIVND (reference sequence). The V segment lost 5 bases and the J segment 2 bases; nucleotides outside the gene matches: 4. CDR3 length equals 15 residues. The CDR3 nucleotides are TGTGCCAGTAGTGTGGACAGGGGCCCCTACAATGAGCAGTTCTTC. It translates to CASSVDRGPYNEQFF.

The chain has TRBV4-1 and TRBJ1-4, with D tentatively TRBD1 (5 bases). Per germline, CDR1 MGHRA and CDR2 YSYEKL. The CDR3 is made up of 15 amino acids. V was shortened by 0 bases and J by 6 bases, with 11 bases between the two germline ends. In DNA form, the CDR3 reads TGCGCCAGCAGCCAAGATCCAGGGTTACATGAAAAACTGTTTTTT. It codes for CASSQDPGLHEKLFF.

This chain links TRBV7-9 with TRBJ1-4; D gene ambiguous. Germline V gene data show CDR1 as SEHNR and CDR2 as FQNEAQ (reference sequence). Trimming shortened V by 1 base and J by 0 bases, and 15 bases separated the two germline ends. The CDR3 length is 18 residues. CDR3 loop: CASSLGYSVVATNEKLFF. CDR3 in DNA: TGTGCCAGCAGCTTAGGATACAGTGTGGTTGCAACTAATGAAAAACTGTTTTTT.

This clone was seen only once. The chain joins TRBV6-5 to TRBJ1-4; no clear D. The CDR3 runs 15 residues. V was shortened by 7 bases and J by 10 bases, with 22 bases between the two germline ends. The V gene's germline CDR1 is MNHEY and CDR2 SVGAGI. DNA of the CDR3: TGTGCCAGCAAAACTTCGACTATGAAAGTGGGAAAACTGTTTTTT. Amino acid sequence: CASKTSTMKVGKLFF.

V gene TRBV11-3 combines with J gene TRBJ2-7, with D uncertain. Trimming took off 4 bases at V and 2 bases at J, with 9 bases between the two ends. The CDR3 sequence is 13 residues long. CDR1 is SGHNT, CDR2 YENEEA, per germline. CDR3 nucleotides: TGTGCCAGCAGCTCCTCGAGTACCTACGAGCAGTACTTC. It is translated as CASSSSSTYEQYF.

The CDR3 DNA reads as TGTGCCAGCAGTTTATTGGTTAGCTCCTACAATGAGCAGTTCTTC. Its protein product is CASSLLVSSYNEQFF. The rearrangement joins TRBV27 to TRBJ2-1; D is unresolved. The CDR3 contains 15 residues. Per germline, CDR1 MNHEY and CDR2 SMNVEV (reference sequence). With 1 base removed from V and 0 bases from J, the gap between germline ends came to 7 bases.

V gene TRBV10-1 combines with J gene TRBJ2-2; 7 positions agree with TRBD2. V was clipped by 3 bases and J by 7 bases; unmatched bases: 2. The CDR3 is 13 amino acids. CDR1 is WNHNN, CDR2 SYGVQD, per germline (reference sequence). The CDR3, as DNA: TGCGCCAGCAGTGAAACGGGAGGCGGGGAGCTGTTTTTT. Translating it yields CASSETGGGELFF.

The chain joins TRBV6-5 to TRBJ1-1; D remains ambiguous. The CDR3 is 14 amino acids. The germline gives CDR1 MNHEY, CDR2 SVGAGI. Trimming stripped 2 bases from V and 3 bases from J, with 10 bases between. CDR3 bases: TGTGCCAGCAGTTACCTCGACACGGACACTGAAGCTTTCTTT. Translating it yields CASSYLDTDTEAFF.

The chain joins TRBV29-1 to TRBJ2-5; 7 bases map to TRBD1. The germline gives CDR1 SQVTM, CDR2 ANQGSEA. CDR3 length: 13 residues. J lost 5 bases, V lost 0 bases, and 3 bases had no gene match. CDR3 sequence: CSVEDDRAETQYF. CDR3 DNA sequence: TGCAGCGTTGAAGACGACAGGGCGGAGACCCAGTACTTC.

The J gene is TRBJ2-3, the V gene TRBV4-1, with D possibly being TRBD2 (5 bases). Germline V gives CDR1 MGHRA, CDR2 YSYEKL. The CDR3 is 17 amino acids. With 6 bases removed from V and 1 base from J, the gap between germline ends came to 20 bases. CDR3 nucleotide sequence: TGCGCCAGCAGTCGCACATACAGACGGGAAGGCACAGATACGCAGTATTTT. It codes for CASSRTYRREGTDTQYF.

V and J are TRBV11-2 and TRBJ2-1; D uncertain. Looked up from germline, CDR1 is SGHAT and CDR2 is FQNNGV. V lost 2 bases to trimming and J lost 6 bases, with 8 bases between them. The CDR3 covers 13 residues. The DNA of the CDR3 is TGTGCCAGCAGCTTACAACAGTTCAATGAGCAGTTCTTC. This codes for CASSLQQFNEQFF. The whole variable domain, remainder taken from reference TRBV11-2 and TRBJ2-1, is EAGVAQSPRYKIIEKRQSVAFWCNPISGHATLYWYQQILGQGPKLLIQFQNNGVVDDSQLPKDRFSAERLKGVDSTLKIQPAKLEDSAVYLCASSLQQFNEQFFGPGTRLTVL.